Listed here is a single T cell receptor (beta chain). This receptor's antigen is unknown. The final CDR3 position lacks the conserved phenylalanine or tryptophan, pointing to a likely read error. The sample originates from a study of blood T cells in healthy people across ages (dated by TCRdb to between 2014 and 2017). A note on the overall study: In model experiments, template switching captured roughly one uniquely barcoded TCR beta cDNA molecule for every two T cells. The study measured age-related changes in TCR beta repertoire diversity using deep sequencing normalized with unique cDNA molecular identifiers. The donors were split into four age groups: young (average roughly 15 years), middle-aged (about 40), aged (more than 60) and long-lived (under 85). To avoid experimental bias, donors of different ages were randomly spread across the sequencing lanes. Using the same blood draw, the study looked at two additional independent replicas of 1 million unique cDNA reads for two donors, one aged 18 to 29 and the other aged 80 or older. The research as a whole found: Compared with the aged group, more naive CD4+ T cells, fewer expanded clones and increased TCR diversity were shown by the long-lived group, suggesting age selection. Observed TCR beta diversity correlated strongly with the percentage of naive T cells measured by flow cytometry. Because donor CMV infection status was unknown, age-related changes in expanded clonotypes were potentially confounded. As age increased, observed TCR beta diversity per million T cells dropped in a roughly linear way, and a significant reduction was already evident by age 40. Bulk unsorted PBMC profiling prevented conclusive comparison of naive and antigen-experienced compartments. Estimates of total diversity based on one million sequenced T cells were regarded as lower bounds and as underestimates.

Library creation used 5' RACE. The data were produced on an Illumina HiSeq 2500. The second PCR ran for about 6 to 11 cycles and used a J-beta primer mix along with a sample-barcoded 5' primer. A template-switch 5' adaptor carrying 12 random nucleotides introduced a unique molecular identifier onto each TCR beta cDNA molecule. Each sample yielded at least 3 million CDR3-containing paired-end reads. The Mint cDNA synthesis kit, primed by a TRBC-specific oligonucleotide, was used to synthesize first-strand cDNA from all RNA. All cDNA was treated with uracil-DNA glycosylase and then went through a first 18-cycle PCR with the universal primers M1SS and BC2_uni_R. As for how the authors treated the data: For normalization, 1 million high-quality reads, each with a distinct molecular identifier, were randomly selected from each sample. Reads sharing molecular identifiers were discarded rather than binned into consensus sequences. MiTCR, set to a Q25 quality threshold and the strictest error-elimination algorithm, was used for CDR3 identification, clonotype clustering and error correction. A nonparametric unseen species model with Euler transformation was used to estimate a lower bound on total TCR beta diversity. TCRdb reprocessing: public reads trimmed at Q25 with fastp, clones called with MiXCR, in-frame beta chains kept. A single entry per CDR3 protein holds the most common genes and DNA from its merged rows. What appears here as the V and J calls and clone size reflects TCRdb's work, not the paper's. Here the sample has approximately 290,000 distinct CDR3 sequences; 25% to 30% occur a single time. The ten largest clones capture 29% of the sample.

Unmatched junction bases come to 9, with V trimmed by 4 bases and J by 9 bases. CDR1 and CDR2 are drawn from the germline V gene: MDHEN, SYDVKM. The CDR3 is 15 residues long, ends included. The retained sequence is limited to the CDR3, 45 bases, with the frame set at the first base. The 40 or so donors, aged about 6 to 95 years, were systemically healthy Caucasian individuals from Russia. Around 10 milliliters of peripheral blood were drawn from each donor into EDTA-treated Vacutainer tubes. Ficoll-Paque density-gradient centrifugation was used to isolate PBMCs, with at least 6.5 million per sample. Trizol reagent was used to extract total RNA from PBMCs, with at least 5.5 micrograms per sample. The percentages of naive CD45RAhigh/CD27high T cells were determined by flow cytometry on a PBMC aliquot from every donor.

The sequence was obtained from a woman between 65 and 79 years old in good health. The chain is assembled from TRBV28 and TRBJ1-6, and 7 junctional nucleotides match TRBD1. Specimen: blood. The CDR3 amino acid sequence is: CASSSNDRAFSPLHL. The sequence in DNA is TGTGCCAGCAGTTCGAACGACAGGGCGTTTTCACCCCTCCACCTT.